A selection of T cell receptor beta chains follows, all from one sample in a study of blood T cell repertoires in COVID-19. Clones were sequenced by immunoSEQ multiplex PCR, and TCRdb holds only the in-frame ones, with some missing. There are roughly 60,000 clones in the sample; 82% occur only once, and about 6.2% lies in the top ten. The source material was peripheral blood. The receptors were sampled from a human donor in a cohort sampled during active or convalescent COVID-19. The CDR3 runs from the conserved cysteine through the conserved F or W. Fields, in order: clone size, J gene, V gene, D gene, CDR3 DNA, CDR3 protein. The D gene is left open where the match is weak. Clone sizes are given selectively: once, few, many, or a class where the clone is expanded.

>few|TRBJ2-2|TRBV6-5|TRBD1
TGTGCCAGCAGTTCGCTGGCCCGGGACAGGGGGCGAGGGCTGTTTTTT
CASSSLARDRGRGLFF
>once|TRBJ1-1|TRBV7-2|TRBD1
TGTGCCAGCAGCCCGAGGACAGGGGGAAACCTTGGCACTGAAGCTTTCTTT
CASSPRTGGNLGTEAFF
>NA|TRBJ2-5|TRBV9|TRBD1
TGTGCCAGCAGCTCCCCTGCCGGGACAGGGGGCGCCGAGACCCAGTACTTC
CASSSPAGTGGAETQYF
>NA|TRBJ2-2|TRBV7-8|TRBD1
TGTGCCAGCAGTCTCCCCGGGACAGTAAGGAACACCGGGGAGCTGTTTTTT
CASSLPGTVRNTGELFF
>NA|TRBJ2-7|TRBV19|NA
TGTGCCAGTAGTATAGCTAGACAGTACGAGCAGTACTTC
CASSIARQYEQYF
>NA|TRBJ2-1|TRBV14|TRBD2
TGTGCCAGCAGTGAAACGCTAGCGGGCGACGACAATGAGCAGTTCTTC
CASSETLAGDDNEQFF
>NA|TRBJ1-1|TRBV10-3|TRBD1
TGTGCCATCAAAACGACAGGGGATAACACTGAAGCTTTCTTT
CAIKTTGDNTEAFF
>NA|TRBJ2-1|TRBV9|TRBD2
TGTGCCAGCAGCGGCCCCGGGACTAGCGGGCCTCACAGGGAGCAGTTCTTC
CASSGPGTSGPHREQFF
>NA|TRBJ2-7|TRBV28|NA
TGTGCCAGCCGCAGGGATGTCGAGCAGTACTTC
CASRRDVEQYF
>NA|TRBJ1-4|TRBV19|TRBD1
TGTGCCAGTAGACCCTGGGACAGGTTGGAAAAACTGTTTTTT
CASRPWDRLEKLFF
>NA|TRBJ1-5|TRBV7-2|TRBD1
TGTGCCAGCAGCCCTATGACAGGGGGGTTTAGCAATCAGCCCCAGCATTTT
CASSPMTGGFSNQPQHF
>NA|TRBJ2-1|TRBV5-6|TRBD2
TGTGCCAGCAGCTCCCCGGTAAGCGGGGGGTTTTACAATGAGCAGTTCTTC
CASSSPVSGGFYNEQFF
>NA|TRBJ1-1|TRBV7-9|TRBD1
TGTGCCAGCAGCCTCCCGGGACAGGGGGCTTCGGAAGCTTTCTTT
CASSLPGQGASEAFF
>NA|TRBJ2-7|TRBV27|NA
TGTGCCAGCAGTTTAAACCCCTACTACGAGCAGTACTTC
CASSLNPYYEQYF
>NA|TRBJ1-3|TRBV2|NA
TGTGCCAGCAGTGAAGGCAGGCCCATCTCTGGAAACACCATATATTTT
CASSEGRPISGNTIYF
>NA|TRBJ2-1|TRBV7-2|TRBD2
TGTGCCAGCAGCTTAGAGATAGCGGGGGGTCTAATGAAGCAGTTCTTC
CASSLEIAGGLMKQFF
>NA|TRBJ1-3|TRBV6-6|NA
TGTGCCAGCAACCAACAGTACGGCCAAACTGGAAACACCATATATTTT
CASNQQYGQTGNTIYF
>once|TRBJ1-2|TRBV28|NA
TGTGCCAGCAGTTTACAGGGTTTGAACTATGGCTACACCTTC
CASSLQGLNYGYTF
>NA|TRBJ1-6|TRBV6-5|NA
TGTGCCAGCAGCCGAGGGCTCGATAATTCACCCCTCCACTTT
CASSRGLDNSPLHF
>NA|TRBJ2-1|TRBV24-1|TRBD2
TGTGCCACCAGCCCCGGGATAGCGGGGGGGAATGAGCAGTTCTTC
CATSPGIAGGNEQFF
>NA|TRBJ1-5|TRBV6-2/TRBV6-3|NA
TGTGCCAGCAGTTCAGAAAGGGGTCAGCCCCAGCATTTT
CASSSERGQPQHF
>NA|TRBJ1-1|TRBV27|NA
TGTGCCAGCGGCGGACAGAACACTGAAGCTTTCTTT
CASGGQNTEAFF
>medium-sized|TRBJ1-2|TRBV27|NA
TGTGCCAGCATGGGCGCAACCTATGGCTACACCTTC
CASMGATYGYTF
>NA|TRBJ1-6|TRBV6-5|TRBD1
TGTGCCAGCAGTTACTCGACAGGGGGCGGTAATTCACCCCTCCACTTT
CASSYSTGGGNSPLHF
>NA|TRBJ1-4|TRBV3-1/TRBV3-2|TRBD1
TGTGCCAGCAGCCAAACCCGACAGGGCGGACTGTTTTTT
CASSQTRQGGLFF
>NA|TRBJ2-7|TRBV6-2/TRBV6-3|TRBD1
TGTGCCAGCAGTTACTCGGGAAGGACAGGGGGAAACGAGCAGTACTTC
CASSYSGRTGGNEQYF
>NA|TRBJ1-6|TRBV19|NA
TGTGCCAGTAGGAGGGGGAATTCGAATTCACCCCTCCACTTT
CASRRGNSNSPLHF